One and the same sample provided the 23 T cell receptor beta chains below, sequenced in a study of blood T cells in healthy people across ages. Primers used in a second PCR of about 7 to 12 cycles were a sample-barcoded 5' primer and a J-beta primer mix. TCRdb passed the 5' RACE reads through MiXCR, listing each CDR3 protein once. The table lists about a million distinct CDR3 sequences, approximately 49% of them singletons. The material sequenced was blood. The source of these receptors is a young man in good health.

The rearrangement joins TRBV19 to TRBJ2-1; 9 bases line up with TRBD1. CDR1 and CDR2 (germline): LNHDA, SQIVND (reference sequence). The ends lost 2 bases at V and 8 bases at J; junction bases unmatched: 4. CDR3 length: 14 residues. The CDR3 is CASSIQGQGYEQFF. For the CDR3, the DNA is TGTGCCAGTAGTATACAGGGACAGGGATATGAGCAGTTCTTC. The full variable domain, rest sourced from reference TRBV19 and TRBJ2-1, is DGGITQSPKYLFRKEGQNVTLSCEQNLNHDAMYWYRQDPGQGLRLIYYSQIVNDFQKGDIAEGYSVSREKKESFPLTVTSAQKNPTAFYLCASSIQGQGYEQFFGPGTRLTVL.

The chain carries TRBV4-3 and TRBJ2-3, with 8 bases lining up with TRBD2. V was pared by 0 bases and J by 7 bases, with 12 bases of the junction left unmatched. The CDR3 is 17 residues long. In germline, CDR1 is LGHNA, CDR2 YSLEER. In nucleotides, the CDR3 is TGCGCCAGCAGCCAAGATACGGGAGGGCCTATTCCAAATACGCAGTATTTT. It is translated as CASSQDTGGPIPNTQYF.

The rearrangement joins TRBV6-1 to TRBJ2-1; 7 bases fit TRBD1. V lost 6 bases and J lost 3; bases outside the gene matches: 8. Germline V CDR1 and CDR2: MNHNS, SASEGT. This CDR3 has 15 residues. DNA for the CDR3: TGTGCCAGCAGCCAACAGGGGCCAGTCTACAATGAGCAGTTCTTC. It encodes CASSQQGPVYNEQFF.

CDR3 sequence reads: CASSFHGTGGHEQYF. CDR3 DNA sequence: TGTGCCAGCAGTTTCCACGGGACAGGGGGCCACGAGCAGTACTTC. The rearrangement joins TRBV12-3 or TRBV12-4 to TRBJ2-5; the match to TRBD1 covers 12 bases. The end of the DNA aligns better with TRBJ2-7, so the J call may be wrong. The CDR3 has 15 residues.

The rearrangement links TRBV29-1 to TRBJ2-3; TRBD1 matches 7 bases. The junction had 14 bases not matched to a gene; V was cut back by 1 base and J by 4 bases. CDR3 length: 17 residues. Germline CDR1 reads SQVTM; CDR2 reads ANQGSEA. The CDR3 loop is CSVEVVYGTDLPDTQYF. The CDR3 DNA follows: TGCAGCGTTGAAGTGGTATACGGGACAGACCTTCCAGATACGCAGTATTTT.

The gene calls are TRBV11-2 and TRBJ2-5; TRBD1 matches 10 bases. CDR3 length equals 17 residues. The J segment lost 1 base and the V segment lost 1 base, leaving 6 bases of the junction unmatched. Germline V gene sequence: CDR1 SGHAT, CDR2 FQNNGV. The CDR3 protein is CASSLGGQGSFQETQYF. CDR3 DNA: TGTGCCAGCAGCTTAGGGGGACAGGGGTCCTTCCAAGAGACCCAGTACTTC.

The chain recombines TRBV7-9 with TRBJ2-7; perhaps TRBD2 as D (6 bases). The CDR3 has 14 residues. The germline V gene has CDR1 SEHNR and CDR2 FQNEAQ (reference sequence). Between the trimmed V and J ends, which lost 4 bases and 4 bases, there was a span of 14 bases. The CDR3, as DNA: TGTGCCAGCAGCTCCGGATTGGGGGGATACGAGCAGTACTTC. Amino acid sequence: CASSSGLGGYEQYF.

This clonotype was counted only a few times. The chain is built from TRBV7-9 and TRBJ1-2; 12 bases align to TRBD1. V was pared by 2 bases and J by 4 bases, with 5 bases of the junction left unmatched. This CDR3 has 16 amino acids. Germline V lookup: CDR1 SEHNR, CDR2 FQNEAQ (reference sequence). CDR3 coding DNA: TGTGCCAGCAGCTTACGGGGACAGGGGGCCGGCTATGGCTACACCTTC. Protein product: CASSLRGQGAGYGYTF.

This clonotype appeared many times. The chain joins TRBV12-3 or TRBV12-4 to TRBJ1-1; 9 bases map to TRBD1. The CDR3 contains 15 residues. Unmatched junction bases numbered 6, after V lost 6 bases and J lost 1 base. The CDR3 nucleotides read TGTGCCAGCAGGAAAGACAGGGGGTCGAACACTGAAGCTTTCTTT. It codes for CASRKDRGSNTEAFF.

The chain employs TRBV6-5 and TRBJ1-6; 7 bases are a match to TRBD1. The trim removed 0 bases at V and 9 bases at J, leaving 11 bases unmatched. Germline V gene lookup returns CDR1 MNHEY and CDR2 SVGAGI. The CDR3 runs 17 residues. As DNA, the CDR3 is TGTGCCAGCAGTTACTCCGACAGGGCAGGATATGGTTCACCCCTCCACTTT. Translation: CASSYSDRAGYGSPLHF.

A note on this clonotype: A junction boundary mismatches the germline segment, possibly from a read error. The J gene is TRBJ1-6, the V gene TRBV27; a weak D match, TRBD1 (5 bases). CDR1 and CDR2 from the germline V gene are MNHEY and SMNVEV (reference sequence). This CDR3 has 14 amino acids. The CDR3 DNA is TGTGCCACCAGTCCAGGGAACTATAATTCACCCCTCCACTTT. The encoded protein is CATSPGNYNSPLHF.

The V gene is TRBV7-3, the J gene TRBJ1-1; D unclear. Germline CDR1 is SGHTA and CDR2 is FQGTGA. The V end was cut by 3 bases, the J end by 1 base, with 6 bases between. The CDR3 extends over 13 amino acids. CDR3 residues: CASSFRANTEAFF. The DNA for the CDR3 is TGTGCCAGCAGCTTTAGGGCGAACACTGAAGCTTTCTTT. The full variable domain, rest sourced from reference TRBV7-3 and TRBJ1-1, is GAGVSQTPSNKVTEKGKYVELRCDPISGHTALYWYRQSLGQGPEFLIYFQGTGAADDSGLPNDRFFAVRPEGSVSTLKIQRTERGDSAVYLCASSFRANTEAFFGQGTRLTVV.

This chain connects TRBV4-1 to TRBJ2-1; 7 bases map to TRBD1. The trim removed 4 bases at V and 4 bases at J, leaving 7 bases unmatched. Germline CDR1 is MGHRA and CDR2 is YSYEKL. This CDR3 is built from 15 residues. The CDR3 DNA is TGCGCCAGCAGCCTAGACAGGGCAAGGTACAATGAGCAGTTCTTC. Its translation is CASSLDRARYNEQFF.

The V and J genes are TRBV12-3 or TRBV12-4 and TRBJ2-2; TRBD1 is a possible D gene (6 bases). V dropped 7 bases and J dropped 4 bases, with 10 bases sitting between them. The CDR3 extends over 13 amino acids. The CDR3 nucleotides read TGTGCCAGCACCCGGACAGCCACCGGGGAGCTGTTTTTT. As protein: CASTRTATGELFF.

The chain links TRBV10-3 to TRBJ2-7; D tentatively reads TRBD1 or TRBD2 (6 bases each). The ends were cut back, 3 bases at V and 3 bases at J, with 15 bases in the middle. This CDR3 is built from 15 residues. Germline CDR1 ENHRY, CDR2 SYGVKD. The CDR3: CAISEERGTRYEQYF. The CDR3 DNA follows: TGTGCCATCAGTGAAGAGCGCGGGACACGCTACGAGCAGTACTTC.

This clonotype was recorded a few times. The chain carries TRBV11-2 and TRBJ2-4, with D perhaps TRBD1 (6 bases). This CDR3 contains 19 residues. Germline loops: CDR1 SGHAT, CDR2 FQNNGV. The ends were cut back, 0 bases at V and 0 bases at J, with 18 bases in the middle. CDR3 region: CASSLEADSPSLAKNIQYF. In nucleotides, the CDR3 is TGTGCCAGCAGCTTAGAAGCGGACAGCCCCTCCCTAGCCAAAAACATTCAGTACTTC.

The V gene is TRBV28, the J gene TRBJ2-3; TRBD1 agrees at 10 bases. Germline V gives CDR1 MDHEN, CDR2 SYDVKM. V lost 7 bases and J lost 5; bases outside the gene matches: 9. This CDR3 comprises 15 residues. The CDR3 region is CASTLSGQGLDTQYF. As DNA, the CDR3 is TGTGCCAGCACCCTGTCGGGACAGGGGCTAGATACGCAGTATTTT.

This clonotype was found a few times. V and J are TRBV3-1 and TRBJ2-7; unclear D gene. CDR3 length: 14 residues. Trimming stripped 0 bases from V and 3 bases from J, with 9 bases between. CDR1 is LGHDT, CDR2 YNNKEL, per germline (reference sequence). The CDR3 nucleotides read TGTGCCAGCAGCCAAGATTTCGGATTCTACGAGCAGTACTTC. The encoded protein is CASSQDFGFYEQYF.

This rearrangement joins TRBV5-5 to TRBJ1-1; no definite D call. Germline V gene sequence: CDR1 SGHKS, CDR2 YYEKEE (reference sequence). Trimming pared 4 bases from V and 4 bases from J, leaving 8 bases between. The CDR3 consists of 12 residues. The CDR3 nucleotides read TGTGCCAGCAGCCCGCAGACCACTGAAGCTTTCTTT. It yields the protein CASSPQTTEAFF.

The chain recombines TRBV28 with TRBJ2-6; 7 bases are shared with TRBD1. The length of the CDR3 is 16 residues. CDR1 is MDHEN, CDR2 SYDVKM, per germline. V was pared by 3 bases and J by 4 bases, with 6 bases of the junction left unmatched. CDR3 loop: CASSLGQLEGANVLTF. The CDR3 DNA reads TGTGCCAGCAGTTTGGGACAGTTGGAGGGGGCCAACGTCCTGACTTTC.

V usage is TRBV5-1 and J usage is TRBJ2-3; the match to TRBD1 covers 9 bases. After removal of 5 bases from V and 5 bases from J, the junction contained 6 bases not matched to a gene. The CDR3 is made up of 14 amino acids. The germline V gene encodes CDR1 SGHRS and CDR2 YFSETQ. CDR3 coding DNA: TGCGCCAGCAGGCCGGGACAGGGACGAGATACGCAGTATTTT. It yields the protein CASRPGQGRDTQYF. Variable domain in full (rest from reference TRBV5-1 and TRBJ2-3): KAGVTQTPRYLIKTRGQQVTLSCSPISGHRSVSWYQQTPGQGLQFLFEYFSETQRNKGNFPGRFSGRQFSNSRSEMNVSTLELGDSALYLCASRPGQGRDTQYFGPGTRLTVL.

The chain joins TRBV20-1 to TRBJ1-5; TRBD1 is a possible D gene (6 bases). The CDR3 has 17 amino acids. The ends were cut back, 0 bases at V and 6 bases at J, with 21 bases in the middle. CDR1 and CDR2 (germline): DFQATT, SNEGSKA (reference sequence). CDR3 in DNA: TGCAGTGCTAGAGATGGTGGGGGGCGCGTGGGGAGTCAGCCCCAGCATTTT. Translated: CSARDGGGRVGSQPQHF.

The rearrangement links TRBV7-8 to TRBJ2-7; D not resolved. In germline, CDR1 is SGHVS, CDR2 FQNEAQ. V lost 3 bases and J 2 bases, leaving 11 bases between the germline ends. There are 14 residues in the CDR3. The CDR3 DNA sequence: TGTGCCAGCAGCTTGGCGCTCAGTACCTACGAGCAGTACTTC. This sequence encodes CASSLALSTYEQYF.